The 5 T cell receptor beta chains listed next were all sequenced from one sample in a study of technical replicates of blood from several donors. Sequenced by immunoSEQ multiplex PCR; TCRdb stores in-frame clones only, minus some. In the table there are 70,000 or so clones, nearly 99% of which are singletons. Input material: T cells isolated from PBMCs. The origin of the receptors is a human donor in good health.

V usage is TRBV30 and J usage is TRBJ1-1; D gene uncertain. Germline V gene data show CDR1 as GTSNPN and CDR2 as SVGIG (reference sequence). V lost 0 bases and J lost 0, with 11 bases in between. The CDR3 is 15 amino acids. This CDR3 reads CAWSVYSHMNTEAFF. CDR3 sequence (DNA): TGTGCCTGGAGTGTATACAGCCACATGAACACTGAAGCTTTCTTT.

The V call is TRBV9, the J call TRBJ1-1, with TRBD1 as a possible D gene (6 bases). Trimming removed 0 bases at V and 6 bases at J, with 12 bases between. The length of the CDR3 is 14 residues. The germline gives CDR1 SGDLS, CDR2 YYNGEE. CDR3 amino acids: CASSVGPGESEAFF. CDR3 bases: TGTGCCAGCAGCGTAGGTCCAGGGGAATCTGAAGCTTTCTTT.

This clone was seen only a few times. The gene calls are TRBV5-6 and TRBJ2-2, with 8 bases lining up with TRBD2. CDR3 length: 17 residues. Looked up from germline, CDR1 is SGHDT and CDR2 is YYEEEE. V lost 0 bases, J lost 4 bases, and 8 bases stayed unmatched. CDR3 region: CASSLGFRGGFTGELFF. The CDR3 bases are TGTGCCAGCAGCTTGGGCTTTCGGGGGGGATTCACCGGGGAGCTGTTTTTT.

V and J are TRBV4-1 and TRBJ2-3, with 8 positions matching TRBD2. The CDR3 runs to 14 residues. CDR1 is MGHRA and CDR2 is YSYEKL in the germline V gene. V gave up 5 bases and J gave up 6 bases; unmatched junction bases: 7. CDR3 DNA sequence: TGCGCCAGCAGCAAAACGGGAGGGTGGGATACGCAGTATTTT. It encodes CASSKTGGWDTQYF.

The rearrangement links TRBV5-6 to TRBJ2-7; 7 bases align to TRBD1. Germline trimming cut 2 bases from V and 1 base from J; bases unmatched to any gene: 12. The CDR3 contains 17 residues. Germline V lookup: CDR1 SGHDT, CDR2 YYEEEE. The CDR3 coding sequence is TGTGCCAGCAGCTTCCTGACCGGGACAGAAAAATCCTACGAGCAGTACTTC. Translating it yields CASSFLTGTEKSYEQYF.